These 13 T cell receptor beta chains came from one sample sequenced in a study of spatial heterogeneity in lung cancer. Time point noted: sample taken at primary tumor resection. From the 5' RACE reads, TCRdb called clonotypes with MiXCR, one entry per CDR3 protein. Among 60,000 to 90,000 distinct CDR3 sequences listed, roughly 8% were seen once. The specimen was PBMCs, collected at surgery. The origin of the receptors is a male donor with early-stage non-small cell lung cancer.

CDR3 bases: TGCGCCAGCAGCTTACTCTTCGGCAGGGCGAACACTGAAGCTTTCTTT. As protein: CASSLLFGRANTEAFF. The chain employs TRBV5-1 and TRBJ1-1, with D possibly TRBD1 on 5 matching bases. Trimming cost V 2 bases and J 1 base, with 15 bases left between them. This CDR3 is 16 amino acids long. Germline CDR1 SGHRS, CDR2 YFSETQ.

V is TRBV6-5 and J is TRBJ2-7, with D hard to call. The CDR3 runs 13 residues. V lost 6 bases, J lost 0 bases, and 9 bases lay in between. In germline, CDR1 is MNHEY, CDR2 SVGAGI. The CDR3 bases are TGTGCCAGCAGACTGCTGAGCTCCTACGAGCAGTACTTC. Translation gives CASRLLSSYEQYF.

This clonotype has at least ten counts. The chain has TRBV20-1 and TRBJ1-5, with D possibly being TRBD1 (6 bases). With 3 bases removed from V and 7 bases from J, the gap between germline ends came to 13 bases. The CDR3 sequence is 13 residues long. Germline assignment: CDR1 DFQATT and CDR2 SNEGSKA (reference sequence). This CDR3 reads CSASVQGGQPQHF. In DNA, the CDR3 is TGCAGTGCTAGCGTACAGGGAGGACAGCCCCAGCATTTT.

CDR3 coding DNA: TGTGCCTGGATTAGGTTCTCCTACGAGCAGTACTTC. Amino acid sequence: CAWIRFSYEQYF. The chain is built from TRBV30 and TRBJ2-7; D gene ambiguous. From germline, CDR1 is GTSNPN and CDR2 SVGIG (reference sequence). This CDR3 region has 12 residues. V gave up 4 bases and J gave up 0 bases, with 7 bases separating them. The entire variable domain, with the rest obtained from reference TRBV30 and TRBJ2-7, is as follows: SQTIHQWPATLVQPVGSPLSLECTVEGTSNPNLYWYRQAAGRGLQLLFYSVGIGQISSEVPQNLSASRPQDRQFILSSKKLLLSDSGFYLCAWIRFSYEQYFGPGTRLTVT.

The chain links TRBV28 to TRBJ1-1; D gene uncertain. This CDR3 is 12 amino acids long. V was pared by 6 bases and J by 1 base, with 6 bases between. The germline V gene has CDR1 MDHEN and CDR2 SYDVKM. In DNA form, the CDR3 reads TGTGCCAGCAGACAGACGAACACTGAAGCTTTCTTT. Translated, it gives CASRQTNTEAFF.

This clonotype appeared many times. The CDR3 protein is CASRAAGIFNQPQHF. CDR3 DNA: TGTGCCAGTAGGGCGGCAGGCATCTTCAATCAGCCCCAGCATTTT. The V gene is TRBV19, the J gene TRBJ1-5; no clear D. In germline, CDR1 is LNHDA, CDR2 SQIVND (reference sequence). Trimming removed 6 bases from V and 3 bases from J, with 15 bases in between. The CDR3 covers 15 residues.

The table lists this clonotype with a few counts. The chain recombines TRBV12-3 or TRBV12-4 with TRBJ2-1, with unresolved D. Trimming took 2 bases from V and 0 from J, leaving 11 bases between them. The CDR3 contains 16 residues. CDR3 coding DNA: TGTGCCAGCAGTTTAAATCCCGAACCCTCCTACAATGAGCAGTTCTTC. Translation: CASSLNPEPSYNEQFF.

This chain connects TRBV27 to TRBJ2-7, with D maybe TRBD1 (7 bases). This CDR3 region has 16 residues. CDR1 is MNHEY and CDR2 is SMNVEV in the germline V gene (reference sequence). V dropped 2 bases and J dropped 3 bases, with 17 bases sitting between them. CDR3 loop: CASSLEWQGGHYEQYF. The CDR3 bases are TGTGCCAGCAGTTTAGAGTGGCAGGGGGGCCACTACGAGCAGTACTTC.

This clonotype was observed many times. The chain has TRBV27 and TRBJ1-2; no clear D. V lost 5 bases, J lost 2 bases, and 12 bases lay in between. Germline assignment: CDR1 MNHEY and CDR2 SMNVEV (reference sequence). The CDR3 length is 14 residues. CDR3 in DNA: TGTGCCAGCAGTCTAGACACCAGGAACTATGGCTACACCTTC. Residues: CASSLDTRNYGYTF.

This clonotype was recorded at least ten times. The CDR3 spells CSARASGSSMESGYEQYF. DNA for the CDR3: TGCAGTGCTAGAGCTAGCGGGAGCAGCATGGAGTCCGGCTACGAGCAGTACTTC. The chain combines TRBV20-1 with TRBJ2-7; 10 bases align to TRBD2. With 1 base clipped from V and 3 bases from J, the junction kept 15 bases outside the gene matches. Germline V gene data show CDR1 as DFQATT and CDR2 as SNEGSKA (reference sequence). This CDR3 has 18 residues.

The chain couples TRBV6-6 to TRBJ1-1; D may be TRBD1 (6 bases). Trimming pared 7 bases from V and 0 bases from J, leaving 12 bases between. Germline V gene lookup returns CDR1 MNHNY and CDR2 SVGAGI (reference sequence). The CDR3 is 14 residues long. The CDR3 spells CASTEDSMNTEAFF. The CDR3 nucleotides are TGTGCCAGCACAGAGGACAGCATGAACACTGAAGCTTTCTTT.

In its sample, this clonotype was seen once. This rearrangement joins TRBV7-2 to TRBJ2-5; 8 bases agree with TRBD2. This CDR3 is built from 14 residues. Germline assignment: CDR1 SGHTA and CDR2 FQGNSA. V was clipped by 5 bases and J by 1 base; unmatched bases: 3. As DNA, the CDR3 is TGTGCCAGCAGCCCTAGCGGGTCCCAAGAGACCCAGTACTTC. Translated, it gives CASSPSGSQETQYF.

This clonotype was seen a few times. The chain couples TRBV12-3 or TRBV12-4 to TRBJ2-1; possible D gene TRBD1, 5 bases. V was clipped by 6 bases and J by 7 bases, with 13 bases between them. CDR3 length equals 13 residues. CDR3 residues: CASSWGSGNEQFF. The CDR3 DNA is TGTGCCAGCAGCTGGGGATCAGGGAATGAGCAGTTCTTC.